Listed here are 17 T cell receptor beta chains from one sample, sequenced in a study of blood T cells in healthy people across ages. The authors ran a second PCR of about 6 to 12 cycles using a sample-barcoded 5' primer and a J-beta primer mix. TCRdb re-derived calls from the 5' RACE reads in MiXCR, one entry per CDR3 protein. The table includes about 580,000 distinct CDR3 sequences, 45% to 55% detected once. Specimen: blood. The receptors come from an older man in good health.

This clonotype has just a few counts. This chain's CDR3 is CASGTTGSYEQYF. In DNA form, the CDR3 reads TGTGCCAGCGGCACTACAGGGTCCTACGAGCAGTACTTC. The rearrangement joins TRBV28 to TRBJ2-7; tentatively, D is TRBD1 (6 bases). The germline V gene has CDR1 MDHEN and CDR2 SYDVKM. Trimming shortened V by 8 bases and J by 1 base, and 12 bases separated the two germline ends. This CDR3 spans 13 amino acids.

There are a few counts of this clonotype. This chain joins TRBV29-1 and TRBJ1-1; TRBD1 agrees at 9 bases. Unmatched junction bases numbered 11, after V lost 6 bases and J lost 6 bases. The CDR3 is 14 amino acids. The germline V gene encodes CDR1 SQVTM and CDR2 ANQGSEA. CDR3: CSVALGQGGAEAFF. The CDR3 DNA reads TGCAGCGTAGCCCTGGGACAGGGCGGCGCTGAAGCTTTCTTT.

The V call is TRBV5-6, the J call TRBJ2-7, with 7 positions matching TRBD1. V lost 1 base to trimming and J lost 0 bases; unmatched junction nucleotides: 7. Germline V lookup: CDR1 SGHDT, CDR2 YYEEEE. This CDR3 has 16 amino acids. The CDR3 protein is CASSLRLTGNSYEQYF. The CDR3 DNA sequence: TGTGCCAGCAGCTTGCGGTTGACAGGGAACTCCTACGAGCAGTACTTC.

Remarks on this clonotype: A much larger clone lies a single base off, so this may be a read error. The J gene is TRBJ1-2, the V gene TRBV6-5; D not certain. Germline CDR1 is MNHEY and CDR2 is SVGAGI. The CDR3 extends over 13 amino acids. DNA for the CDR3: TGTGCCAGCAGTGACTCGCAGCCCTATGGCTACACCTTC. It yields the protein CASSDSQPYGYTF.

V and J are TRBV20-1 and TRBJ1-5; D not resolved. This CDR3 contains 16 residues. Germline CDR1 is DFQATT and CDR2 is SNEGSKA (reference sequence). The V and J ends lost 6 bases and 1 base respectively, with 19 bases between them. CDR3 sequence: CSAPVGGRWSNQPQHF. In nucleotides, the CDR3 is TGCAGTGCCCCGGTGGGAGGTCGTTGGAGCAATCAGCCCCAGCATTTT.

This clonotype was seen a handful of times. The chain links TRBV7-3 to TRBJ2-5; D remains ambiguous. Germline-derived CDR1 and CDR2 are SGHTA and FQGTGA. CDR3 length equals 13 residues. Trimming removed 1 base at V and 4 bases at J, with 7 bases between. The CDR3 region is CASSLKPPETQYF. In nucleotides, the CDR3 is TGTGCCAGCAGCTTAAAGCCCCCAGAGACCCAGTACTTC. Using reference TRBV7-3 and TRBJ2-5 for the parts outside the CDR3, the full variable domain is GAGVSQTPSNKVTEKGKYVELRCDPISGHTALYWYRQSLGQGPEFLIYFQGTGAADDSGLPNDRFFAVRPEGSVSTLKIQRTERGDSAVYLCASSLKPPETQYFGPGTRLLVL.

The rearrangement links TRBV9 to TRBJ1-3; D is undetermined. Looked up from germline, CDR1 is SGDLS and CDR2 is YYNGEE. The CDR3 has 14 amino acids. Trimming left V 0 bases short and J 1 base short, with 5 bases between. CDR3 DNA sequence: TGTGCCAGCAGCGTAGACAGATCTGGAAACACCATATATTTT. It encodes CASSVDRSGNTIYF.

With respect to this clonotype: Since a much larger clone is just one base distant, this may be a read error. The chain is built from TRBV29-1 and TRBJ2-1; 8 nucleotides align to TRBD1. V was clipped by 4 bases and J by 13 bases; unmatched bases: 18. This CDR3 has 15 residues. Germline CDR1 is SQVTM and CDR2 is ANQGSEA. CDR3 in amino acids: CSVAHIGQGGETQFF. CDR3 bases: TGCAGCGTTGCCCATATAGGACAGGGAGGAGAGACCCAGTTCTTC.

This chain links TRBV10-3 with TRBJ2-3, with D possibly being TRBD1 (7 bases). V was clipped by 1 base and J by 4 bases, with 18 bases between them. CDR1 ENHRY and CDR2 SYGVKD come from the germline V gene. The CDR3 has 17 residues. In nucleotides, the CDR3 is TGTGCCATCAGTGAGTTGCTGCCAGGGGGAGGACCAGATACGCAGTATTTT. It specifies CAISELLPGGGPDTQYF.

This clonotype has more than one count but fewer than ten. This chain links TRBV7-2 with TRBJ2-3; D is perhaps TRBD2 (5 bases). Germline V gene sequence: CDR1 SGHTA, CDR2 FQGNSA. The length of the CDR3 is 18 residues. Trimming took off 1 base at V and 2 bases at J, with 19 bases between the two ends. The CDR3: CASSLVAGFERATDTQYF. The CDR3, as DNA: TGTGCCAGCAGCTTAGTGGCTGGGTTCGAGAGGGCCACAGATACGCAGTATTTT.

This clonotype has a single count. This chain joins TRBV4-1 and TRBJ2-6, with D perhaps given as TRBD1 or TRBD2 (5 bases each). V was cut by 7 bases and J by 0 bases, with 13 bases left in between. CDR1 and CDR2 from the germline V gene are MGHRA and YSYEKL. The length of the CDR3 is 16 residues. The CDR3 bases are TGCGCCAGCACCCCGGGACGGGTCTCTGGGGCCAACGTCCTGACTTTC. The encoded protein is CASTPGRVSGANVLTF.

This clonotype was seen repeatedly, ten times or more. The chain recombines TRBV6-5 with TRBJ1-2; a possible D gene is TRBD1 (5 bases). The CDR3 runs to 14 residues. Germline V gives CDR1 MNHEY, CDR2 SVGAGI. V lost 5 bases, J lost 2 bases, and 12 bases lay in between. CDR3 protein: CASSDSSGNYGYTF. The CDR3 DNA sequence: TGTGCCAGCAGTGACAGTTCCGGAAACTATGGCTACACCTTC.

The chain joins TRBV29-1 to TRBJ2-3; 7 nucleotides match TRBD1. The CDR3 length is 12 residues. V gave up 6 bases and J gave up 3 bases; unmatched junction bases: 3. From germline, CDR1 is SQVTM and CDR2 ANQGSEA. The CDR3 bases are TGCAGCGTGGGGGACAGAACAGATACGCAGTATTTT. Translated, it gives CSVGDRTDTQYF.

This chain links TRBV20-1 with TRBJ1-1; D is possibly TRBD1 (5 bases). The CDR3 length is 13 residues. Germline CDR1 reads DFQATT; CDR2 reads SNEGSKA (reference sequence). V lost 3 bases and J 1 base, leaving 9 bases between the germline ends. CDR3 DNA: TGCAGTGCTAGGCCGACAGAGAACACTGAAGCTTTCTTT. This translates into CSARPTENTEAFF.

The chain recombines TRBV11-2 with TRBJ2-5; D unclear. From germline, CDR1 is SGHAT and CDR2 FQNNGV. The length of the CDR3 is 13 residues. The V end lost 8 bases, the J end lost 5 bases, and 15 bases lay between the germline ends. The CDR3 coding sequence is TGTGCCAGCTCTGGGTCGCCTGGGGAGACCCAGTACTTC. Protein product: CASSGSPGETQYF.

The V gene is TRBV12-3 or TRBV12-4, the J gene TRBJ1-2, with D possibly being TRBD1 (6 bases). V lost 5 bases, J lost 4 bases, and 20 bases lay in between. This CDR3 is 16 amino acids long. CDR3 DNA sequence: TGTGCCAGCAGTCCCGCGGGACGGGGGCGGAGCTATGGCTACACCTTC. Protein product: CASSPAGRGRSYGYTF.

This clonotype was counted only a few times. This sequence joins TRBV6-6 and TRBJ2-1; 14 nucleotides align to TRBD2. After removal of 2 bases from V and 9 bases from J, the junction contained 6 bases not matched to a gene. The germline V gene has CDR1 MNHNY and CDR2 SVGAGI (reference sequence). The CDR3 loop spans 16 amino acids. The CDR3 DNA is TGTGCCAGCAGTTACACTAGAGGACTAGCGGGAGGTGAGCAGTTCTTC. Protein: CASSYTRGLAGGEQFF.